The text below deals with one T cell receptor (beta chain). In the authors' methods: Amplified reference gene primers provided the basis for estimating nucleated cell counts. Assay: immunoSEQ multiplex PCR; the TCRdb copy retains only in-frame clones and omits some. For V, J and clone size, that table is used; D and trimming come from the DNA. The sample records 95,000 to 120,000 clones, about nine tenths being singletons. Germline V CDR1 and CDR2: ENHRY, SYGVKD. V lost 4 bases and J lost 0, with 5 bases in between. The CDR3 covers 13 residues. The sample belongs to a study of blood T cell repertoires in COVID-19. Study-wide background: COVID-19 samples collected from the United States, Italy and Spain covered acute and convalescent phases. In each case, the material was cDNA or gDNA derived from T cells, B-cell-depleted T cells, or PBMCs.

The receptor comes from a human donor in a cohort sampled during active COVID-19. The J gene is TRBJ2-3, the V gene TRBV10-3, with D perhaps matching TRBD2 (5 bases). Input material: peripheral blood. The CDR3 here is CAISGTSTDTQYF. CDR3 nucleotide sequence: TGTGCCATCAGTGGGACTAGCACAGATACGCAGTATTTT.